The 31 T cell receptor beta chains given below trace back to one sample, sequenced in a study of CD8+ T cells in alopecia areata. Once RNA had been extracted, it was reverse transcribed into cDNA to act as the sequencing template. TCRdb's table, derived via immunoSEQ multiplex PCR, lists solely in-frame clones and lacks some. Of 98,000 or so clones listed, approximately 59% are singletons. Sequences were obtained from CD8+ T cells sorted from blood. The source of these receptors is a human donor in good health.

This clone was picked up a small number of times. The rearrangement links TRBV4-1 to TRBJ2-7, with 8 bases that match TRBD2. This CDR3 comprises 14 residues. Losses at the gene ends were 5 bases for V and 2 bases for J; bases not matched to a gene: 5. Per the germline V gene, CDR1 is MGHRA and CDR2 is YSYEKL. CDR3 sequence reads: CASSNPGGAYEQYF. CDR3 coding DNA: TGCGCCAGCAGCAATCCCGGGGGGGCCTACGAGCAGTACTTC.

This clone was counted only a few times. This sequence joins TRBV7-3 and TRBJ2-7, with 11 bases aligning to TRBD1. The germline V gene encodes CDR1 SGHTA and CDR2 FQGTGA. The CDR3 is 15 residues long. The V gene end was trimmed by 3 bases and the J gene end by 5 bases; junction bases not matched to a gene: 6. CDR3 in amino acids: CASSFRDRGSDEQYF. The CDR3 DNA sequence: TGTGCCAGCAGCTTCCGGGACAGGGGGTCGGACGAGCAGTACTTC.

This clone was seen more than once but under ten times. This rearrangement joins TRBV28 to TRBJ2-3, with D perhaps TRBD2 (6 bases). This CDR3 has 14 residues. V was cut by 5 bases and J by 4 bases, with 13 bases left in between. CDR1 and CDR2 (germline): MDHEN, SYDVKM. CDR3 in DNA: TGTGCCAGCAGTCAGACTAGTATGCCAGATACGCAGTATTTT. It codes for CASSQTSMPDTQYF.

Written as DNA, the CDR3 is TGTGCCAGCAGCACATCGACAGTATACGAGCAGTACTTC. This encodes CASSTSTVYEQYF. The V and J genes are TRBV7-2 and TRBJ2-7; tentatively, D is TRBD1 (5 bases). The germline V gene encodes CDR1 SGHTA and CDR2 FQGNSA. The length of the CDR3 is 13 residues. Between the trimmed V and J ends, which lost 5 bases and 4 bases, there was a span of 12 bases.

With regard to this clone: The sample contains more than one DNA sequence encoding this CDR3. V is TRBV11-2 and J is TRBJ2-5; no reliable D call. The V gene's germline CDR1 is SGHAT and CDR2 FQNNGV. The CDR3 has 13 residues. V lost 9 bases and J 6 bases, leaving 17 bases between the germline ends. The CDR3 spells CASSGVLQQTQYF. The DNA for the CDR3 is TGTGCCAGTAGTGGCGTGCTTCAGCAGACCCAGTACTTC.

This sequence joins TRBV4-1 and TRBJ2-7; TRBD1 matches 7 bases. Germline lookup yields CDR1 MGHRA and CDR2 YSYEKL. Trimming at V came to 0 bases and at J to 2 bases, leaving 4 bases not matched to a gene. This CDR3 contains 15 residues. CDR3 in DNA: TGCGCCAGCAGCCAAGAGCCCGGGACAGCCTACGAGCAGTACTTC. It codes for CASSQEPGTAYEQYF.

This chain links TRBV13 with TRBJ1-1; the D gene is possibly TRBD1 (5 bases). This CDR3 has 13 residues. CDR1 is PRHDT and CDR2 is FYEKMQ in the germline V gene (reference sequence). V dropped 3 bases and J dropped 1 base, with 6 bases sitting between them. Here the CDR3 reads CASSLGGNTEAFF. The CDR3 DNA is TGTGCCAGCAGCTTGGGGGGGAACACTGAAGCTTTCTTT.

The V call is TRBV7-2, the J call TRBJ2-5; 8 bases map to TRBD2. CDR1 is SGHTA, CDR2 FQGNSA, per germline. The junction had 5 bases not matched to a gene; V was cut back by 2 bases and J by 3 bases. This CDR3 contains 15 residues. The DNA of the CDR3 is TGTGCCAGCAGCTTATCAGGACTAGCCGAAGAGACCCAGTACTTC. Its protein product is CASSLSGLAEETQYF.

In this sample, this clone turned up a few times. The genes are TRBV25-1 and TRBJ2-5, with 7 bases fitting TRBD1. Trimming at V came to 4 bases and at J to 5 bases, leaving 10 bases not matched to a gene. There are 15 residues in the CDR3. Germline V gene data show CDR1 as MGHDK and CDR2 as SYGVNS. The CDR3 reads CASSGTGALGETQYF. DNA for the CDR3: TGTGCCAGCAGTGGGACAGGCGCTTTGGGGGAGACCCAGTACTTC.

This clone was seen once. The chain couples TRBV13 to TRBJ2-7; a weak D match, TRBD1 (5 bases). Trimming took off 4 bases at V and 2 bases at J, with 18 bases between the two ends. Germline loops: CDR1 PRHDT, CDR2 FYEKMQ (reference sequence). The CDR3 is made up of 16 amino acids. The DNA for the CDR3 is TGTGCCAGCAGCTCCGAGACCCAGGGTATAACCTACGAGCAGTACTTC. The encoded protein is CASSSETQGITYEQYF. Filled out from reference TRBV13 and TRBJ2-7, the complete variable domain reads AAGVIQSPRHLIKEKRETATLKCYPIPRHDTVYWYQQGPGQDPQFLISFYEKMQSDKGSIPDRFSAQQFSDYHSELNMSSLELGDSALYFCASSSETQGITYEQYFGPGTRLTVT.

This chain uses TRBV6-6 with TRBJ2-7; tentative D call: TRBD2 (5 bases). CDR3 size: 10 residues. Germline CDR1 MNHNY, CDR2 SVGAGI (reference sequence). Trimming stripped 10 bases from V and 6 bases from J, with 10 bases between. The CDR3 DNA is TGTGCCACCCAGGCGGGCGAGCAGTACTTC. Its translation is CATQAGEQYF.

This chain links TRBV19 with TRBJ2-7; a weak D match, TRBD1 (5 bases). Germline CDR1 reads LNHDA; CDR2 reads SQIVND (reference sequence). CDR3 length: 11 residues. V was pared by 9 bases and J by 5 bases, with 11 bases between. CDR3 residues: CASSGPHEQYF. The CDR3 coding sequence is TGTGCCAGCTCAGGGCCCCACGAGCAGTACTTC.

V usage is TRBV10-2 and J usage is TRBJ1-2; 9 positions agree with TRBD1. Germline V gene data show CDR1 as WSHSY and CDR2 as SAAADI. Trimming at V came to 6 bases and at J to 8 bases, leaving 7 bases not matched to a gene. The CDR3 sequence is 13 residues long. CDR3 DNA sequence: TGCGCCAGCAGGCACAGGGGGCGGCGAGGCTACACCTTC. Translation: CASRHRGRRGYTF.

A few counts support this clone. The J gene is TRBJ2-5, the V gene TRBV5-1; 9 bases map to TRBD2. V shed 1 base, J shed 5 bases, and the junction held 21 bases outside the gene matches. The CDR3 spans 20 residues. The germline gives CDR1 SGHRS, CDR2 YFSETQ. The CDR3 DNA follows: TGCGCCAGCAGCTTGATCGCTCCCGCAGGGGGGGGACTAGCCTATGAGACCCAGTACTTC. Translation gives CASSLIAPAGGGLAYETQYF.

The V gene is TRBV2, the J gene TRBJ2-3, with D tentatively TRBD1 or TRBD2 (5 bases each). CDR1 and CDR2 (germline): SNHLY, FYNNEI. There are 12 residues in the CDR3. The V gene lost 9 bases and the J gene lost 2 bases, with 9 bases spanning the gap. The CDR3 is CARGEDTDTQYF. The DNA for the CDR3 is TGTGCCAGGGGGGAAGACACAGATACGCAGTATTTT.

This clone appeared a single time. V usage is TRBV27 and J usage is TRBJ1-5; D may be TRBD1 (6 bases). CDR1 is MNHEY, CDR2 SMNVEV, per germline (reference sequence). This CDR3 contains 17 residues. Trimming removed 0 bases at V and 1 base at J, with 13 bases between. The CDR3 sequence is CASSLSFAGGSNQPQHF. CDR3 nucleotide sequence: TGTGCCAGCAGTTTATCATTTGCCGGGGGCAGCAATCAGCCCCAGCATTTT.

The chain links TRBV4-1 to TRBJ2-3, with D unresolved. The CDR3 is 15 residues long. V was clipped by 1 base and J by 5 bases, with 13 bases between them. CDR1 and CDR2 (germline): MGHRA, YSYEKL. The CDR3 region is CASSQAGTEQDTQYF. The CDR3 DNA reads as TGCGCCAGCAGCCAAGCTGGAACCGAGCAAGATACGCAGTATTTT.

Here the CDR3 reads CASSYGLAGGPVYEQYF. In nucleotides, the CDR3 is TGTGCCAGCAGCTACGGACTAGCGGGGGGCCCTGTCTACGAGCAGTACTTC. This chain uses TRBV5-6 with TRBJ2-7, with 14 bases lining up with TRBD2. The V gene's germline CDR1 is SGHDT and CDR2 YYEEEE. This CDR3 spans 17 amino acids. The J segment lost 3 bases and the V segment lost 3 bases, leaving 8 bases of the junction unmatched.

This clone was counted only a few times. The rearrangement uses TRBV15 and TRBJ2-1; a weak D match, TRBD1 (6 bases). The CDR3 sequence is 15 residues long. Trimming removed 6 bases at V and 2 bases at J, with 14 bases between. The germline gives CDR1 LNHNV, CDR2 YYDKDF (reference sequence). The CDR3 nucleotides are TGTGCCACCAGTACCCCGGGGACAACCTACAATGAGCAGTTCTTC. Translation: CATSTPGTTYNEQFF. Filled out from reference TRBV15 and TRBJ2-1, the complete variable domain reads DAMVIQNPRYQVTQFGKPVTLSCSQTLNHNVMYWYQQKSSQAPKLLFHYYDKDFNNEADTPDNFQSRRPNTSFCFLDIRSPGLGDTAMYLCATSTPGTTYNEQFFGPGTRLTVL.

This clone has only one observation. CDR3 residues: CASSLRVQVVTDTQYF. Here the CDR3 DNA reads TGCGCCAGCAGCTTGCGGGTCCAGGTGGTGACAGATACGCAGTATTTT. The J gene is TRBJ2-3, the V gene TRBV5-1; no definite D call. Trimming took off 1 base at V and 3 bases at J, with 15 bases between the two ends. The CDR3 contains 16 residues. Germline V gives CDR1 SGHRS, CDR2 YFSETQ.

The genes are TRBV13 and TRBJ2-7; 8 bases match TRBD1. CDR1 and CDR2 (germline): PRHDT, FYEKMQ (reference sequence). This CDR3 is built from 13 residues. V lost 7 bases and J lost 1; bases outside the gene matches: 3. CDR3 sequence (DNA): TGTGCCAGCACGGACAGGGATTCCTACGAGCAGTACTTC. This codes for CASTDRDSYEQYF.

Points on this clone: This specimen includes other DNA sequences encoding the same CDR3. The chain employs TRBV5-6 and TRBJ2-7, with 11 bases lining up with TRBD1. With V trimmed by 4 bases and J by 4 bases, 4 bases remained unmatched. This CDR3 is built from 14 residues. Germline V CDR1 and CDR2: SGHDT, YYEEEE. CDR3 residues: CASSPGQGAYEQYF. The CDR3 coding sequence is TGTGCCAGCAGCCCCGGACAGGGGGCTTACGAGCAGTACTTC.

This rearrangement joins TRBV7-2 to TRBJ2-2; D unclear. The germline gives CDR1 SGHTA, CDR2 FQGNSA. Trimming took 5 bases from V and 7 from J, leaving 17 bases between them. The CDR3 has 15 amino acids. DNA of the CDR3: TGTGCCAGCAGCGCGCATCCCGGCAGTCTCGGGGAGCTGTTTTTT. This gives the protein CASSAHPGSLGELFF.

This chain links TRBV11-1 with TRBJ1-1; no clear D gene. The CDR3 has 11 amino acids. Trimming cost V 5 bases and J 2 bases, with 3 bases left between them. Germline V gene lookup returns CDR1 SGHAT and CDR2 FQDESV (reference sequence). Here the CDR3 DNA reads TGTGCCAGCAGCCCAAACACTGAAGCTTTCTTT. Protein sequence: CASSPNTEAFF.

This sequence joins TRBV7-6 and TRBJ2-1; 7 bases are shared with TRBD1. Germline loops: CDR1 SGHVS, CDR2 FNYEAQ. V lost 2 bases to trimming and J lost 4 bases; unmatched junction nucleotides: 5. The CDR3 consists of 15 residues. The CDR3 protein is CASSLTGVGYNEQFF. The CDR3 bases are TGTGCCAGCAGCTTAACAGGGGTCGGGTACAATGAGCAGTTCTTC.

The rearrangement uses TRBV14 and TRBJ2-7; 9 positions agree with TRBD1. V gave up 3 bases and J gave up 0 bases; unmatched junction bases: 9. The CDR3 runs to 17 residues. Germline lookup yields CDR1 SGHDN and CDR2 FVKESK. The chain's CDR3 is CASSQKTGGDGSYEQYF. Here the CDR3 DNA reads TGTGCCAGCAGCCAGAAGACAGGGGGTGACGGCTCCTACGAGCAGTACTTC.

The chain links TRBV27 to TRBJ2-3; TRBD1 aligns across 7 bases. CDR3 size: 14 residues. Trimming cost V 6 bases and J 1 base; bases outside gene matches: 4. The germline V gene encodes CDR1 MNHEY and CDR2 SMNVEV (reference sequence). The CDR3 sequence is CASRQGSGTDTQYF. DNA of the CDR3: TGTGCCAGCAGACAGGGGTCCGGCACAGATACGCAGTATTTT.

The chain carries TRBV28 and TRBJ1-5; the D is unclear. CDR3 length: 13 amino acids. The V gene lost 3 bases and the J gene lost 0 bases, with 3 bases spanning the gap. The germline V gene has CDR1 MDHEN and CDR2 SYDVKM. The CDR3, as DNA: TGTGCCAGCAGTTTCTCTAGCAATCAGCCCCAGCATTTT. Translated, it gives CASSFSSNQPQHF.

The gene calls are TRBV13 and TRBJ2-5; 9 positions match TRBD1. V lost 3 bases to trimming and J lost 5 bases; unmatched junction nucleotides: 4. The CDR3 is 14 residues long. CDR1 and CDR2 from the germline V gene are PRHDT and FYEKMQ (reference sequence). The CDR3 loop reads CASSFDRGGETQYF. The CDR3 nucleotides read TGTGCCAGCAGCTTCGACAGGGGGGGCGAGACCCAGTACTTC.

The chain links TRBV7-2 to TRBJ2-1; 10 bases agree with TRBD2. CDR1 and CDR2 from the germline V gene are SGHTA and FQGNSA. The CDR3 is 16 amino acids. Unmatched junction bases numbered 5, after V lost 1 base and J lost 5 bases. The CDR3 loop is CASSLVGTSVDNEQFF. In nucleotides, the CDR3 is TGTGCCAGCAGCTTAGTTGGGACTAGCGTCGACAATGAGCAGTTCTTC.

This clone was counted a few times. The chain uses TRBV7-6 and TRBJ1-5, with 8 positions matching TRBD1. This CDR3 contains 15 residues. The junction had 11 bases not matched to a gene; V was cut back by 5 bases and J by 8 bases. Germline V gene lookup returns CDR1 SGHVS and CDR2 FNYEAQ. The CDR3 coding sequence is TGTGCCAGCAGCGATACAGGGGGAGAGTTTGAGCCCCAGCATTTT. Its translation is CASSDTGGEFEPQHF.